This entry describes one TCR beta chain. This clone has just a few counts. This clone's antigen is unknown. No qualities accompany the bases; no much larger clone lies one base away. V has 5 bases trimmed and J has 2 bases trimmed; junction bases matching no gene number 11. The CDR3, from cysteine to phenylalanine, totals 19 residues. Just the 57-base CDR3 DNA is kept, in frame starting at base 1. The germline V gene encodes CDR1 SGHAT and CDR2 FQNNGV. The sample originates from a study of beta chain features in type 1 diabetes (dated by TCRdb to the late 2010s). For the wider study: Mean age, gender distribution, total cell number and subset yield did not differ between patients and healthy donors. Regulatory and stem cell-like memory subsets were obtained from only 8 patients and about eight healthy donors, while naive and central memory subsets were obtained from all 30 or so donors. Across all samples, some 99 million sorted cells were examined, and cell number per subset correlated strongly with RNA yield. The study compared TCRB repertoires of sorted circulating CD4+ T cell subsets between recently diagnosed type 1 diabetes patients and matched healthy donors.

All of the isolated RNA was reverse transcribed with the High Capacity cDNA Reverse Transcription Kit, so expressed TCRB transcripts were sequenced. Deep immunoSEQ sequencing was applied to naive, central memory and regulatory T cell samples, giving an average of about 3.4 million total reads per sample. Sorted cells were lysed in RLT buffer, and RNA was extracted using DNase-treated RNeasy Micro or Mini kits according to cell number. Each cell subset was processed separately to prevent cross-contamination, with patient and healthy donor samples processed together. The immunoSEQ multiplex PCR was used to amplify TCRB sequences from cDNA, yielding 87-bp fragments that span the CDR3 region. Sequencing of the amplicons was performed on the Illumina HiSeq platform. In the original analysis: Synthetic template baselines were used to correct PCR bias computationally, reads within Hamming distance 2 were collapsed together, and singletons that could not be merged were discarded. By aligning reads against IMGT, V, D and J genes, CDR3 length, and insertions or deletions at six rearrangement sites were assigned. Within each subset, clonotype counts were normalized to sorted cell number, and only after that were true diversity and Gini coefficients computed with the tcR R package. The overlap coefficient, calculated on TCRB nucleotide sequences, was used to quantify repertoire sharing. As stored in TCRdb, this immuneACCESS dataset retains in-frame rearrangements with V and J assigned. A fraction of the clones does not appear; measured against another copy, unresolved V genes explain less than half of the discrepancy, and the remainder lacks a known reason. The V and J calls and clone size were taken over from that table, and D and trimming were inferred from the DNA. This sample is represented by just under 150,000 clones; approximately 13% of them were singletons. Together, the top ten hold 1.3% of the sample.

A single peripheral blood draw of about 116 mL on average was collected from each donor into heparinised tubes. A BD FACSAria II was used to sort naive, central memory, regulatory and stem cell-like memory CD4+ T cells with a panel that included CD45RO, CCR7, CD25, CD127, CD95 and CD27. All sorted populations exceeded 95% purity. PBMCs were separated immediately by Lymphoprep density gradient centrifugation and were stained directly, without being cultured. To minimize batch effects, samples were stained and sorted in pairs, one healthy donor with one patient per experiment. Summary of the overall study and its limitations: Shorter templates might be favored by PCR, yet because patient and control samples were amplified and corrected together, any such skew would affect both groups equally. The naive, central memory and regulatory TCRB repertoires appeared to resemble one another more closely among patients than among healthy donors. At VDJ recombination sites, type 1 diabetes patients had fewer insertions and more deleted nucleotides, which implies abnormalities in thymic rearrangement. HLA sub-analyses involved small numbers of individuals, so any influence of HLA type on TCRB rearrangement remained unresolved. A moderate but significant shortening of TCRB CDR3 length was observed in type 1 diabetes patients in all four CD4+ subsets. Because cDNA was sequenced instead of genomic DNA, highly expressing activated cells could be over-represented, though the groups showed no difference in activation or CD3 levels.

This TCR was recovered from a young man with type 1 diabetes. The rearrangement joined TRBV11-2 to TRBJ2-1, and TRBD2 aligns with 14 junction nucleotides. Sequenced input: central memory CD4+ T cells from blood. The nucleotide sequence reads TGTGCCAGCAGCCCCCGGACTAGCGGGGGGTATGTTACCTACAATGAGCAGTTCTTC. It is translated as CASSPRTSGGYVTYNEQFF.